What follows are 9 T cell receptor beta chains derived from one specimen sequenced in a study of Ad26.COV2.S vaccination and SARS-CoV-2 variants. Specified treatment: roughly 19 received Ad26.COV2.S at low or high dose, single or two shots; 5 received placebo; per-sample allocation not given. Vaccine and placebo recipients were sampled on day 63 after the first injection. Assay used: immunoSEQ multiplex PCR; TCRdb lists only in-frame clones, some missing. This sample has about 390,000 clones, with 92% found just once. Source: peripheral blood, taken in a trial of Ad26.COV2.S vaccine versus placebo. The receptor source for this set is a person aged 18-60 years who received the Ad26.COV2.S COVID-19 vaccine or a placebo.

The rearrangement links TRBV29-1 to TRBJ1-2, with D possibly matching TRBD1 (6 bases). Germline V gene data show CDR1 as SQVTM and CDR2 as ANQGSEA. V was shortened by 3 bases and J by 5 bases, with 13 bases between the two germline ends. This CDR3 has 13 residues. The CDR3 loop is CSVDPGEGYGYTF. CDR3 in DNA: TGCAGCGTTGATCCAGGGGAAGGGTATGGCTACACCTTC.

This clone was counted once. The CDR3 here is CASSLVGVRADTQYF. DNA for the CDR3: TGTGCCAGCAGTCTTGTAGGGGTTAGGGCAGATACGCAGTATTTT. This chain joins TRBV7-2 and TRBJ2-3, with a weak D call TRBD1 (5 bases). Germline V CDR1 and CDR2: SGHTA, FQGNSA. The CDR3 has 15 residues. With 6 bases removed from V and 4 bases from J, the gap between germline ends came to 17 bases.

The chain joins TRBV4-3 to TRBJ2-2, with 7 bases fitting TRBD1. CDR3 length: 15 residues. Unmatched junction bases numbered 6, after V lost 5 bases and J lost 3 bases. Per germline, CDR1 LGHNA and CDR2 YSLEER. DNA of the CDR3: TGCGCCAGCAGCAAGGGGGCCGTGGACACCGGGGAGCTGTTTTTT. Translating gives CASSKGAVDTGELFF.

The chain links TRBV5-5 to TRBJ1-1; D uncertain. This CDR3 has 14 residues. Trimming took 4 bases from V and 6 from J, leaving 16 bases between them. CDR1 is SGHKS and CDR2 is YYEKEE in the germline V gene (reference sequence). As DNA, the CDR3 is TGTGCCAGCAGCCAGGCCCTGAGTAGCGCTGAAGCTTTCTTT. Its translation is CASSQALSSAEAFF.

This clone appeared once. The V call is TRBV5-1, the J call TRBJ2-1; 7 nucleotides align to TRBD2. CDR3 length: 14 residues. Germline V CDR1 and CDR2: SGHRS, YFSETQ. J gave up 2 bases and V 4 bases, and 3 bases lay outside the gene matches. The CDR3 DNA reads TGCGCCAGCAGCACGGGACTACCCTACAATGAGCAGTTCTTC. This encodes CASSTGLPYNEQFF.

The chain carries TRBV12-3 or TRBV12-4 and TRBJ1-4; the D gene is possibly TRBD1 (6 bases). V lost 6 bases and J lost 8, with 13 bases in between. The CDR3 is 13 amino acids. The CDR3 DNA reads as TGTGCCAGCAGCCCCGGGGGGGCCGAAAAACTGTTTTTT. It yields the protein CASSPGGAEKLFF.

Only one count was recorded for this clone. This chain's CDR3 is CASSQTTGTKNIQYF. In DNA, the CDR3 is TGTGCCAGCAGCCAAACCACAGGGACCAAAAACATTCAGTACTTC. The rearrangement links TRBV5-4 to TRBJ2-4; a possible D gene is TRBD1 (6 bases). V gave up 4 bases and J gave up 2 bases, with 13 bases separating them. This CDR3 region has 15 residues. The germline V gene encodes CDR1 SGHNT and CDR2 YYREEE (reference sequence).

In this sample, this clone turned up once. This chain joins TRBV3-1 (or the pseudogene TRBV3-2) and TRBJ2-5; possible D gene TRBD1, 6 bases. Germline V gene data show CDR1 as LGHDT and CDR2 as YNNKEL (reference sequence). The CDR3 covers 13 residues. The V end was cut by 2 bases, the J end by 4 bases, with 8 bases between. The CDR3: CASSQTGSETQYF. CDR3 bases: TGTGCCAGCAGCCAAACAGGGTCAGAGACCCAGTACTTC.

This chain joins TRBV7-2 and TRBJ1-3, with 9 bases that match TRBD1. Trimming took 1 base from V and 2 from J; bases not matched to a gene: 9. Germline V gene sequence: CDR1 SGHTA, CDR2 FQGNSA. The CDR3 sequence is 18 residues long. The CDR3 DNA is TGTGCCAGCAGCTTAGACAGGGGGCGATACCGAACTGGAAACACCATATATTTT. It codes for CASSLDRGRYRTGNTIYF.